These 31 T cell receptor beta chains originate from one sample sequenced in a study of blood T cells in healthy people across ages. Then a second PCR, running roughly 7 to 11 cycles, was carried out with a sample-barcoded 5' primer and a J-beta primer mix. TCRdb reanalysed the 5' RACE reads using MiXCR and keeps one entry per CDR3 protein. The repertoire holds 270,000 or so distinct CDR3 sequences, with 25% to 30% as singletons. The sequenced material came from blood. These receptor sequences come from a woman in her seventies in good health.

This clonotype was observed a few times. V is TRBV4-1 and J is TRBJ1-1, with D uncertain. V lost 0 bases and J 1 base, leaving 3 bases between the germline ends. The germline gives CDR1 MGHRA, CDR2 YSYEKL. CDR3 length: 13 residues. The CDR3 DNA reads as TGCGCCAGCAGCCAAGAGAAGAACACTGAAGCTTTCTTT. Amino acids: CASSQEKNTEAFF.

DNA for the CDR3: TGCAGTGCTCGCATTAGCGGGAGCGGCGAGCAGTACTTC. Amino acids: CSARISGSGEQYF. This sequence joins TRBV20-1 and TRBJ2-5, with 9 bases fitting TRBD2. The J call is in doubt because the DNA end fits TRBJ2-7 better. CDR3 length: 13 residues. Germline-derived CDR1 and CDR2 are DFQATT and SNEGSKA (reference sequence).

The chain recombines TRBV24-1 with TRBJ2-5; D not resolved. The DNA end is a closer match to TRBJ2-1, so the J assignment may be wrong. The CDR3 sequence is 15 residues long. In germline, CDR1 is KGHDR, CDR2 SFDVKD. The CDR3 sequence is CATSDPNVASNEQFF. Written as DNA, the CDR3 is TGTGCCACCAGTGACCCAAACGTGGCGTCCAATGAGCAGTTCTTC.

The chain combines TRBV20-1 with TRBJ2-5; tentatively, D is TRBD2 (7 bases). Deletions cut 6 bases from V and 2 bases from J, with 25 bases between. The CDR3 has 17 amino acids. From germline, CDR1 is DFQATT and CDR2 SNEGSKA (reference sequence). The CDR3 reads CSAFLSMRGHIQETQYF. In DNA form, the CDR3 reads TGCAGTGCATTCCTCTCAATGCGGGGGCACATACAAGAGACCCAGTACTTC.

This clonotype turned up a few times. The chain has TRBV10-3 and TRBJ2-7, with D possibly being TRBD1 or TRBD2 (5 bases each). The CDR3 spans 13 residues. CDR1 and CDR2 (germline): ENHRY, SYGVKD. V gave up 10 bases and J gave up 10 bases, with 23 bases separating them. The CDR3 spells CATEGGAVEVQYF. In DNA form, the CDR3 reads TGTGCCACTGAGGGTGGGGCGGTTGAGGTTCAGTACTTC.

This clonotype was counted only a few times. The rearrangement joins TRBV5-1 to TRBJ2-7, with D unclear. CDR3 size: 16 residues. V lost 4 bases and J 1 base, leaving 18 bases between the germline ends. Germline V gene sequence: CDR1 SGHRS, CDR2 YFSETQ. CDR3 bases: TGCGCCAGCAGCCCCCTTGAGGCTGTAGAATCCTACGAGCAGTACTTC. Residues: CASSPLEAVESYEQYF.

This clonotype was counted a few times. The chain has TRBV20-1 and TRBJ2-5, with 8 bases fitting TRBD2. The J call could be wrong; TRBJ2-7 is a better fit for the DNA end. CDR1 DFQATT and CDR2 SNEGSKA come from the germline V gene (reference sequence). CDR3 length: 15 residues. The CDR3 bases are TGCAGTGCCCCCAACGAGGGGACTAGTTTCGTCGAGCAGTACTTC. This sequence encodes CSAPNEGTSFVEQYF.

Here the CDR3 reads CSAEDGGTNTGELFF. CDR3 DNA: TGCAGCGCCGAAGATGGCGGAACGAACACCGGGGAGCTGTTTTTT. J is TRBJ2-2 and V is TRBV29-1; D is unresolved. The germline V gene has CDR1 SQVTM and CDR2 ANQGSEA. The ends were cut back, 7 bases at V and 0 bases at J, with 15 bases in the middle. CDR3 length: 15 amino acids.

This clonotype was found a few times. The chain is built from TRBV6-2 or TRBV6-3 and TRBJ2-7; maybe TRBD1 (5 bases). The V end was cut by 6 bases, the J end by 4 bases, with 10 bases between. The CDR3 is made up of 12 amino acids. Germline V gene lookup returns CDR1 MNHEY and CDR2 SVGEGT. CDR3 protein: CASRPDSYEQYF. The DNA for the CDR3 is TGTGCCAGCAGACCCGACAGTTACGAGCAGTACTTC.

This clonotype showed up just a few times. The chain uses TRBV5-1 and TRBJ2-7; tentative D call: TRBD2 (6 bases). The CDR3 sequence is 13 residues long. CDR1 SGHRS and CDR2 YFSETQ come from the germline V gene. Trimming removed 3 bases at V and 3 bases at J, with 10 bases between. The CDR3 region has the DNA TGCGCCAGCAGCTCCGCGGGACTCTACGAGCAGTACTTC. It encodes CASSSAGLYEQYF.

On this clonotype: At one end the junction does not follow the germline gene, possibly because of a read error. The J gene is TRBJ2-5, the V gene TRBV6-5, with 8 bases aligning to TRBD2. This CDR3 is built from 14 residues. From germline, CDR1 is MNHEY and CDR2 SVGAGI. CDR3 region: CASSSGRVGETRYF. The DNA for the CDR3 is TGTGCCAGCAGTTCCGGGAGGGTAGGAGAGACCCGGTACTTC.

This clonotype was counted a few times. The gene calls are TRBV7-9 and TRBJ2-2; 10 nucleotides agree with TRBD2. This CDR3 comprises 16 residues. CDR1 SEHNR and CDR2 FQNEAQ come from the germline V gene (reference sequence). V dropped 5 bases and J dropped 2; count of bases not matched to a gene: 5. This chain's CDR3 is CASSHKREGNTGELFF. CDR3 coding DNA: TGTGCCAGCAGCCACAAGCGGGAGGGAAACACCGGGGAGCTGTTTTTT.

The CDR3: CSARLGMQGNSPLHF. The DNA of the CDR3 is TGCAGTGCTAGATTAGGAATGCAGGGGAATTCACCCCTCCACTTT. V and J are TRBV20-1 and TRBJ1-6; the D gene is possibly TRBD1 (6 bases). CDR3 length: 15 residues. The germline CDR1 and CDR2 sequences are DFQATT and SNEGSKA (reference sequence). The ends were cut back, 2 bases at V and 7 bases at J, with 15 bases in the middle.

This rearrangement joins TRBV7-2 to TRBJ2-1, with 7 bases identical to TRBD2. The CDR3 runs 14 residues. With 3 bases clipped from V and 7 bases from J, the junction kept 6 bases outside the gene matches. Per the germline V gene, CDR1 is SGHTA and CDR2 is FQGNSA. The DNA of the CDR3 is TGTGCCAGCAGCTTGCTAGCGGTGTTAAATGAGCAGTTCTTC. Protein sequence: CASSLLAVLNEQFF. The whole variable domain, filled in from reference TRBV7-2 and TRBJ2-1, reads GAGVSQSPSNKVTEKGKDVELRCDPISGHTALYWYRQSLGQGLEFLIYFQGNSAPDKSGLPSDRFSAERTGGSVSTLTIQRTQQEDSAVYLCASSLLAVLNEQFFGPGTRLTVL.

In its sample, this clonotype was seen a few times. The chain is built from TRBV4-1 and TRBJ2-3; TRBD1 matches 7 bases. Germline lookup yields CDR1 MGHRA and CDR2 YSYEKL. The CDR3 runs to 14 residues. After removal of 4 bases from V and 4 bases from J, the junction contained 5 bases not matched to a gene. In DNA form, the CDR3 reads TGCGCCAGCAGCCTCCCCGGGACAGCAGATACGCAGTATTTT. It encodes CASSLPGTADTQYF.

The chain uses TRBV20-1 and TRBJ2-4, with 7 bases matching TRBD2. CDR1 and CDR2 from the germline V gene are DFQATT and SNEGSKA (reference sequence). Germline trimming cut 1 base from V and 5 bases from J; bases unmatched to any gene: 5. This CDR3 is 14 amino acids long. The CDR3 loop reads CSARGGGGENIQYF. The CDR3 bases are TGCAGTGCTAGAGGGGGGGGAGGGGAAAACATTCAGTACTTC.

V and J are TRBV7-9 and TRBJ2-5, with TRBD1 identical over 7 bases. This CDR3 has 15 amino acids. The germline V gene has CDR1 SEHNR and CDR2 FQNEAQ (reference sequence). Losses at the gene ends were 5 bases for V and 2 bases for J; bases not matched to a gene: 8. CDR3: CASSQKTGQQETQYF. The CDR3 DNA sequence: TGTGCCAGCAGCCAAAAAACGGGACAGCAAGAGACCCAGTACTTC.

This chain uses TRBV2 with TRBJ2-7; possible D gene TRBD1, 6 bases. CDR3 length: 14 residues. Germline assignment: CDR1 SNHLY and CDR2 FYNNEI. Trimming cost V 8 bases and J 2 bases, with 16 bases left between them. CDR3 protein: CASRVGHLTYEQYF. The CDR3 DNA reads as TGTGCCAGCCGGGTGGGACACCTTACCTACGAGCAGTACTTC.

This chain links TRBV20-1 with TRBJ2-1, with TRBD2 matching over 10 bases. The DNA end is more similar to TRBJ2-7, so the J call may be wrong. Per the germline V gene, CDR1 is DFQATT and CDR2 is SNEGSKA (reference sequence). The CDR3 runs 16 residues. The CDR3 is CSAQAGASGGVYEQYF. The DNA of the CDR3 is TGCAGTGCCCAGGCGGGGGCTAGCGGGGGTGTCTACGAGCAGTACTTC.

J is TRBJ2-1 and V is TRBV7-2, with D maybe TRBD2 (7 bases). The V end was cut by 4 bases, the J end by 4 bases, with 11 bases between. The CDR3 has 14 amino acids. Germline assignment: CDR1 SGHTA and CDR2 FQGNSA. CDR3 sequence reads: CASSWGGGYNEQFF. The CDR3 DNA reads as TGTGCCAGCAGCTGGGGAGGGGGTTACAATGAGCAGTTCTTC. Variable domain in full (rest from reference TRBV7-2 and TRBJ2-1): GAGVSQSPSNKVTEKGKDVELRCDPISGHTALYWYRQSLGQGLEFLIYFQGNSAPDKSGLPSDRFSAERTGGSVSTLTIQRTQQEDSAVYLCASSWGGGYNEQFFGPGTRLTVL.

The chain is built from TRBV2 and TRBJ2-5; TRBD2 might be the D (7 bases). The CDR3 runs 13 residues. Per the germline V gene, CDR1 is SNHLY and CDR2 is FYNNEI. The V gene lost 3 bases and the J gene lost 5 bases, with 10 bases spanning the gap. DNA of the CDR3: TGTGCCAGCAGTGACGCGGGGGCGGAGACCCAGTACTTC. Protein product: CASSDAGAETQYF. Full variable domain (missing parts from reference TRBV2 and TRBJ2-5): EPEVTQTPSHQVTQMGQEVILRCVPISNHLYFYWYRQILGQKVEFLVSFYNNEISEKSEIFDDQFSVERPDGSNFTLKIRSTKLEDSAMYFCASSDAGAETQYFGPGTRLLVL.

The V gene is TRBV6-1, the J gene TRBJ2-5; TRBD2 matches at 11 bases. V was pared by 3 bases and J by 3 bases, with 3 bases of the junction left unmatched. The CDR3 extends over 15 amino acids. Germline V gene lookup returns CDR1 MNHNS and CDR2 SASEGT. CDR3 sequence (DNA): TGTGCCAGCAGTGAGGGACTAGCGGCAGAAGAGACCCAGTACTTC. This encodes CASSEGLAAEETQYF.

This clonotype occurred a few times. This chain connects TRBV24-1 to TRBJ2-5, with D unclear. Near its end, the DNA agrees better with TRBJ2-1, so the J call may be wrong. The CDR3 loop spans 14 amino acids. CDR1 is KGHDR and CDR2 is SFDVKD in the germline V gene. The CDR3 region is CATSDQGTGNEQFF. Here the CDR3 DNA reads TGTGCCACCAGTGATCAAGGAACCGGCAATGAGCAGTTCTTC.

This clonotype was seen a few times. Just one base apart from a much larger clone, this may be a read error. V is TRBV5-1 and J is TRBJ2-5, with TRBD1 identical over 7 bases. Germline V gives CDR1 SGHRS, CDR2 YFSETQ. The CDR3 length is 15 residues. The CDR3 protein is CASSSSGGEGEAQYF. The CDR3 DNA reads TGCGCCAGCAGCTCCTCAGGGGGTGAGGGAGAGGCCCAGTACTTC.

This chain joins TRBV7-9 and TRBJ2-7; D call uncertain. CDR1 is SEHNR, CDR2 FQNEAQ, per germline (reference sequence). Deletions cut 3 bases from V and 4 bases from J, with 13 bases between. The CDR3 is 14 residues long. The CDR3 region has the DNA TGTGCCAGCAGCTTCGGGCAGAGCTCTTACGAGCAGTACTTC. It yields the protein CASSFGQSSYEQYF.

The V gene is TRBV7-2, the J gene TRBJ2-1; maybe TRBD2 (5 bases). The V end lost 4 bases, the J end lost 6 bases, and 19 bases lay between the germline ends. CDR1 is SGHTA, CDR2 FQGNSA, per germline. This CDR3 spans 16 amino acids. CDR3 nucleotide sequence: TGTGCCAGCAGCTCAGCGCGGGCTAGATTAGGCAATGAGCAGTTCTTC. This sequence encodes CASSSARARLGNEQFF.

The chain uses TRBV3-1 and TRBJ2-2; a weak D match, TRBD2 (6 bases). V lost 0 bases and J lost 5, with 28 bases in between. CDR3 length equals 21 residues. The germline V gene encodes CDR1 LGHDT and CDR2 YNNKEL (reference sequence). The CDR3 nucleotides read TGTGCCAGCAGCCAAGATCTACCCGGGAGTGTGGAGGGCCTTTTTACCGGGGAGCTGTTTTTT. It encodes CASSQDLPGSVEGLFTGELFF.

CDR3 in DNA: TGTGCCAGCAGCCCCTTCGACAGGGGTGAAGCTTTCTTT. Translating it yields CASSPFDRGEAFF. The rearrangement uses TRBV7-2 and TRBJ1-1; 8 bases map to TRBD1. Germline CDR1 reads SGHTA; CDR2 reads FQGNSA. This CDR3 has 13 residues. With V trimmed by 5 bases and J by 7 bases, 6 bases remained unmatched. The full variable domain, with the rest looked up from reference TRBV7-2 and TRBJ1-1, is GAGVSQSPSNKVTEKGKDVELRCDPISGHTALYWYRQSLGQGLEFLIYFQGNSAPDKSGLPSDRFSAERTGGSVSTLTIQRTQQEDSAVYLCASSPFDRGEAFFGQGTRLTVV.

V is TRBV11-2 and J is TRBJ2-5, with TRBD2 as a possible D gene (5 bases). CDR3 length: 14 amino acids. V shed 3 bases and J shed 3 bases, with 11 bases lying between them. Germline V lookup: CDR1 SGHAT, CDR2 FQNNGV. The CDR3 loop reads CASSFISGKETQYF. Written as DNA, the CDR3 is TGTGCCAGCAGCTTCATATCCGGGAAAGAGACCCAGTACTTC.

This chain uses TRBV7-2 with TRBJ2-2, with 10 positions matching TRBD2. V lost 4 bases and J lost 4; bases outside the gene matches: 12. CDR1 is SGHTA and CDR2 is FQGNSA in the germline V gene. The CDR3 is 18 residues long. The CDR3 spells CASSSRSGGAGSTGELFF. CDR3 DNA sequence: TGTGCCAGCAGCTCCAGGAGCGGGGGGGCCGGAAGCACCGGGGAGCTGTTTTTT.

This clonotype was detected a few times. CDR3 in amino acids: CASSYSSVTEAFF. The CDR3, as DNA: TGTGCCAGCAGTTACTCGTCAGTAACTGAAGCTTTCTTT. The gene calls are TRBV6-6 and TRBJ1-1, with D unresolved. Trimming removed 0 bases at V and 5 bases at J, with 7 bases between. The CDR3 extends over 13 amino acids. The germline CDR1 and CDR2 sequences are MNHNY and SVGAGI (reference sequence).